This T cell receptor beta chain was obtained from a study of blood T cell repertoires in COVID-19. Here immunoSEQ multiplex PCR was the method, and the copy in TCRdb shows in-frame clones only, minus some. The table shows around 300,000 clones, with 86% occurring only once. Trimming took 4 bases from V and 5 from J; bases not matched to a gene: 5. This CDR3 region has 15 residues. Germline values: CDR1 MDHEN, CDR2 SYDVKM. V is TRBV28 and J is TRBJ2-1; TRBD1 agrees at 10 bases. The material sequenced was peripheral blood. This TCR was sampled from a woman aged 25-40 years who had recovered from COVID-19. CDR3 nucleotide sequence: TGTGCCAGCAGTTCCGGGACAGGGGAAAACAATGAGCAGTTCTTC. This translates into CASSSGTGENNEQFF. Drawing the rest from reference TRBV28 and TRBJ2-1, the complete variable domain is DVKVTQSSRYLVKRTGEKVFLECVQDMDHENMFWYRQDPGLGLRLIYFSYDVKMKEKGDIPEGYSVSREKKERFSLILESASTNQTSMYLCASSSGTGENNEQFFGPGTRLTVL.